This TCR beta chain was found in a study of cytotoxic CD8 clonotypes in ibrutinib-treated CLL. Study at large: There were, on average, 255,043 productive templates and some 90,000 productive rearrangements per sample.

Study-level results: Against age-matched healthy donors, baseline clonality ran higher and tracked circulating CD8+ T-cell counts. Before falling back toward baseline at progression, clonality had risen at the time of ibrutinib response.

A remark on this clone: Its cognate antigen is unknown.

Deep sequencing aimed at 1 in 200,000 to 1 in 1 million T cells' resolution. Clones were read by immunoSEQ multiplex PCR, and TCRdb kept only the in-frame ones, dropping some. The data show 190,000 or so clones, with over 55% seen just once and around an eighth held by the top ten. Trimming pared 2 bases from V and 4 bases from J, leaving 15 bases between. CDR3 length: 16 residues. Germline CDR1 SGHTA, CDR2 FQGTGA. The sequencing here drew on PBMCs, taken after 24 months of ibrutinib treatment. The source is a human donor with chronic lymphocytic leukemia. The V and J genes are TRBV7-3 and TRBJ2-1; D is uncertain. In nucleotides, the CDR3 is TGTGCCAGCAGCTTATTGTTTTCAAGTAGTTACAATGAGCAGTTCTTC. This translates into CASSLLFSSSYNEQFF.